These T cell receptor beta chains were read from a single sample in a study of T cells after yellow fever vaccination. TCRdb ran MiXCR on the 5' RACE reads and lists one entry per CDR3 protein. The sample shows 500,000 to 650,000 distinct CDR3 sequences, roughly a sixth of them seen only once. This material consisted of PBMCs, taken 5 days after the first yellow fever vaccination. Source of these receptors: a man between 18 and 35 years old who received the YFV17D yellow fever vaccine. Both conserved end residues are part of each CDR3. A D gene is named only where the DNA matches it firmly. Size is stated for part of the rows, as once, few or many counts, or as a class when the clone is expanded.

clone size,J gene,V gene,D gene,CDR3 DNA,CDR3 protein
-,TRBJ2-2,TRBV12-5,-,TGTGCTAGTGGGGGAGACAGTAACACCGGGGAGCTGTTTTTT,CASGGDSNTGELFF
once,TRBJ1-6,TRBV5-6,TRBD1,TGTGCCAGCAGCACAGGGGTGGGTGATCATTCACCCCTCCACTTT,CASSTGVGDHSPLHF
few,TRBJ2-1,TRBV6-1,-,TGTGCCAGCACCCTACCTGGGGGGTCGTATGAGCAGTTCTTC,CASTLPGGSYEQFF
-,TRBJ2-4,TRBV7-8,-,TGTGCCAGCAGCTCGCGGGGTAGAGGGGTGTACATTCAGTACTTC,CASSSRGRGVYIQYF
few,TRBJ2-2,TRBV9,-,TGTGCCAGCAACCCTGGGGGAGCGGACACCGGGGAGCTGTTTTTT,CASNPGGADTGELFF
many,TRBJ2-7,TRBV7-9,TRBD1,TGTGCCAGCAGCTCCGGGACAGGCGCCTACGAGCAGTACTTC,CASSSGTGAYEQYF
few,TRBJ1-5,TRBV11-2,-,TGTGCCAGCAGCTTAGTGGGGTCAGGGGATCAGCCCCAGCATTTT,CASSLVGSGDQPQHF
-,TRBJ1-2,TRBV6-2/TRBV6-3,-,TGTGCCAGCAGTCCTAATCCGGGGAAGGACGGCTACACCTTC,CASSPNPGKDGYTF
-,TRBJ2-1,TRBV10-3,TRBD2,TGTGCCATCAGTGCTCGGACTAGCGGGGGGTTAAGCTCCTACAATGAGCAGTTCTTC,CAISARTSGGLSSYNEQFF
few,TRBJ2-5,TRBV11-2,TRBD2,TGTGCCAGCAGCCTGGCCTCTAGCGGGGATAAGACCCAGTACTTC,CASSLASSGDKTQYF
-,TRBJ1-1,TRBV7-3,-,TGTGCCAGCAGCTTATCTGTTGACACTGAAGCTTTCTTT,CASSLSVDTEAFF
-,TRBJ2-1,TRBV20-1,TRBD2,TGCAGTGCCCCGCCAGCGGGGGGGCGAAATGAGCAGTTCTTC,CSAPPAGGRNEQFF
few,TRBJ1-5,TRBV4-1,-,TGCGCCAGCAGCCAACCTCCCGCGAGTGGCAATCAGCCCCAGCATTTT,CASSQPPASGNQPQHF
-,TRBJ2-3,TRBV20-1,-,TGCAGTGCTAGAGAGGTGGGGGGCACAGATACGCAGTATTTT,CSAREVGGTDTQYF
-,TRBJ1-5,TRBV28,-,TGTGCCAGCATCCCCCAGGGCTCGGGCAATCAGCCCCAGCATTTT,CASIPQGSGNQPQHF
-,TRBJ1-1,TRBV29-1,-,TGCAGCGTTGGAGAGGTTCCTAACACTGAAGCTTTCTTT,CSVGEVPNTEAFF
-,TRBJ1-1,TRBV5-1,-,TGCGCCAGCAGCTTGCTCGGAGGGGTTAACACTGAAGCTTTCTTT,CASSLLGGVNTEAFF
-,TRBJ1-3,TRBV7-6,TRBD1,TGTGCCAGCAGCTTAGCGCAGGGGGCATACTCTGGAAACACCATATATTTT,CASSLAQGAYSGNTIYF
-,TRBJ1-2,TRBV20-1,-,TGCAGTGCTGGGGGCGCCCTTTATGGCTACACCTTC,CSAGGALYGYTF
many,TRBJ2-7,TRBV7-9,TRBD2,TGTGCCAGCAGCTTATCAGCGGGGGGATACGAGCAGTACTTC,CASSLSAGGYEQYF
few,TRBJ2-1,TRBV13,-,TGTGCCAGCAGCGCCACTAAAGGGAATGAGCAGTTCTTC,CASSATKGNEQFF
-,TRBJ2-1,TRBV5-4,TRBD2,TGTGCCAGCAGCTTGGCGGGGGGGCGACGTAATGAGCAGTTCTTC,CASSLAGGRRNEQFF
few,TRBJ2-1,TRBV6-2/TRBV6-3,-,TGTGCCAGCAGCCTCATGGGGCAGCCGGCGGATGAGCAGTTCTTC,CASSLMGQPADEQFF
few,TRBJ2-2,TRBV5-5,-,TGTGCCAGCAGGTCGGGCCCCGGAGGGACCGGGGAGCTGTTTTTT,CASRSGPGGTGELFF
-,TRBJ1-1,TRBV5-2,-,TGTGCCAGCATCAGGGACAGGGGGACTATAACGGACACTGAAGCTTTCTTT,CASIRDRGTITDTEAFF
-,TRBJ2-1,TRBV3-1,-,TGTGCCAGCAGCCAGGGAGCGGGTACCTACAATGAGCAGTTCTTC,CASSQGAGTYNEQFF
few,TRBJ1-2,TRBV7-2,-,TGTGCCAGCAGCTTATATAGGGCCAACTATGGCTACACCTTC,CASSLYRANYGYTF
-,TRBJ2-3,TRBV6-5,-,TGTGCCAGCAGTTACTCGATCCAGAGTGATACGCAGTATTTT,CASSYSIQSDTQYF
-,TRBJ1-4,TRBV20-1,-,TGCAGTGCTAGAGAGACAGGCCACGGAGAAAAACTGTTTTTT,CSARETGHGEKLFF
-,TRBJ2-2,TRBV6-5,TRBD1,TGTGCCAGCAGTTGGCACAGGGGGGCCGGGGAGCTGTTTTTT,CASSWHRGAGELFF